This TCR beta chain was found in a study of blood T cell repertoires in COVID-19. In the study overall: From the United States, Italy and Spain came samples of acute and convalescent COVID-19. T cells, B-cell-depleted T cells, or PBMCs provided the cDNA or gDNA that served as material.

The CDR3 loop spans 14 amino acids. Deletions cut 6 bases from V and 0 bases from J, with 12 bases between. The germline CDR1 and CDR2 sequences are MNHEY and SVGAGI. Seattle's enrolled individuals joined amid active infection and were then monitored longitudinally. Original processing methods: From reference gene primer amplification, estimates of nucleated cell counts were derived. Assay used: immunoSEQ multiplex PCR; TCRdb lists only in-frame clones, some missing. The V and J calls and clone size come from that table; D and trimming were worked out from the DNA. The sample contains over 150,000 clones, approximately 80% of which appear only once. In this sample, this clone turned up many times.

The origin of this receptor is a woman between 40 and 55 years old with COVID-19, enrolled during active disease. Input material: peripheral blood. The genes are TRBV6-5 and TRBJ2-7; D remains unclear. CDR3 bases: TGTGCCAGCAGGCAGGTTATGAGCTCCTACGAGCAGTACTTC. It yields the protein CASRQVMSSYEQYF.